This TCR beta chain emerged from a study of cytomegalovirus exposure and HLA in healthy donors. Study at large: The platform used for the approximately 130 validation repertoires matched that of the 500 to 850 first-cohort repertoires, a later analysis reported.

The germline V gene has CDR1 KGHSH and CDR2 LQKENI. Trimming left V 1 base short and J 3 bases short, with 6 bases between. This CDR3 comprises 13 residues. As concerns this clone: No antigen is known for it.

Generated by immunoSEQ multiplex PCR, the TCRdb table keeps only in-frame clones and is missing some. The data show around 150,000 clones, roughly nine tenths seen once. Study findings and constraints: Some TCR beta chains (about 180 of them) were listed as cytomegalovirus-associated. The CMV antigen specificity of a few CMV-associated chains was confirmed through in vitro analysis. A subsequent analysis found that TCR clusters from the first cohort also tended to co-occur in the approximately 130 validation repertoires, with around 94% of cluster scores above 0.

Sequenced: PBMCs. This receptor was identified in a man aged 18 to 29 in good health and CMV-seronegative. The gene calls are TRBV18 and TRBJ2-5; D ambiguous. CDR3 nucleotides: TGTGCCAGCTCACCACTGGCAGAAGAGACCCAGTACTTC. It encodes CASSPLAEETQYF.